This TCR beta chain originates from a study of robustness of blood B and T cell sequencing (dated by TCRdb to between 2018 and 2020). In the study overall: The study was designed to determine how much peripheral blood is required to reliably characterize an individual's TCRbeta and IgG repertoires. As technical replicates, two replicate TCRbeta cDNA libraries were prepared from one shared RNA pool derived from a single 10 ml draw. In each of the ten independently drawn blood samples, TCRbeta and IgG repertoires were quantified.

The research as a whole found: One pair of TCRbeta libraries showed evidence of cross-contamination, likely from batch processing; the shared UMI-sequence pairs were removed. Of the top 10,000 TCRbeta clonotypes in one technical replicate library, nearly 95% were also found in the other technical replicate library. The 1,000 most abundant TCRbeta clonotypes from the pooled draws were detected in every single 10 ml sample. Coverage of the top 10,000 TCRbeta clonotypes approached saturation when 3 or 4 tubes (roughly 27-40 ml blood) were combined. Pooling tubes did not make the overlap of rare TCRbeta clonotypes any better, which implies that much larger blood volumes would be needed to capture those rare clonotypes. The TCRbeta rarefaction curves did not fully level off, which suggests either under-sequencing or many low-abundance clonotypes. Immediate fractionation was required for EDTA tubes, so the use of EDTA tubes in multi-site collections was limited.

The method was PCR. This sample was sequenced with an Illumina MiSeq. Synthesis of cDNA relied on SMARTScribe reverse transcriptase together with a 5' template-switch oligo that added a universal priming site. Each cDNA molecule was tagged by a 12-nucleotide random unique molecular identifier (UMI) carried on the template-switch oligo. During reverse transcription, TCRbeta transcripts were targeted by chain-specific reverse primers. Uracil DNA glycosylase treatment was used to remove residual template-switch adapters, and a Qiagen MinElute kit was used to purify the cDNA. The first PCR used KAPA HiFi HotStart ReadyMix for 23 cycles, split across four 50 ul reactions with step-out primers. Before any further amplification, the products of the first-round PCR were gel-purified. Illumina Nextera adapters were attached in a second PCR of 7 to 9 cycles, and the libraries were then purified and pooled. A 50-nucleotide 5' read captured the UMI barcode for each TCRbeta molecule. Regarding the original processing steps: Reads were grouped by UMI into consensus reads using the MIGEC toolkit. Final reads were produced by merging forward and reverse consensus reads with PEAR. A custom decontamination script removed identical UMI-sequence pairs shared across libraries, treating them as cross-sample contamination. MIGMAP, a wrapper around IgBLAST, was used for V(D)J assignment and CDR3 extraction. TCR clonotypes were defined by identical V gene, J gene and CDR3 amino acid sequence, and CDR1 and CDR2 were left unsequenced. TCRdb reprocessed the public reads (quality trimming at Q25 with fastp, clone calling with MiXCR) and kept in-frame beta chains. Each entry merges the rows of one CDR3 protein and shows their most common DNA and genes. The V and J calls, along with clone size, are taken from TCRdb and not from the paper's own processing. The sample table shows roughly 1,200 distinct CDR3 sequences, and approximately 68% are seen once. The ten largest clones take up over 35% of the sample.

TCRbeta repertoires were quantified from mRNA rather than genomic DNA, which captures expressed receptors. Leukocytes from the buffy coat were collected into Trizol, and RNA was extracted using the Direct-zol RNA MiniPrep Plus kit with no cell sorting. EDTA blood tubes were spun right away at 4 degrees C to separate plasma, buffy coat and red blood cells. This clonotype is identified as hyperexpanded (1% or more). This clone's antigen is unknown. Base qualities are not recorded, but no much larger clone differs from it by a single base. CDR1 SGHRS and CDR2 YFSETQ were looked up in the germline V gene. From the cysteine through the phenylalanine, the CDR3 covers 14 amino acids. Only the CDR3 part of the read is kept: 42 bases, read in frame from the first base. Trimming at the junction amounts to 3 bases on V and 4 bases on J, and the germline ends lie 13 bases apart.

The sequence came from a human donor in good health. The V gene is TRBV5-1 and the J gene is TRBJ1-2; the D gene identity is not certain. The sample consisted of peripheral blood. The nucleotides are TGCGCCAGCAGCTCGGGGAGATCCCTCTATGGCTACACCTTC. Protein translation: CASSSGRSLYGYTF.